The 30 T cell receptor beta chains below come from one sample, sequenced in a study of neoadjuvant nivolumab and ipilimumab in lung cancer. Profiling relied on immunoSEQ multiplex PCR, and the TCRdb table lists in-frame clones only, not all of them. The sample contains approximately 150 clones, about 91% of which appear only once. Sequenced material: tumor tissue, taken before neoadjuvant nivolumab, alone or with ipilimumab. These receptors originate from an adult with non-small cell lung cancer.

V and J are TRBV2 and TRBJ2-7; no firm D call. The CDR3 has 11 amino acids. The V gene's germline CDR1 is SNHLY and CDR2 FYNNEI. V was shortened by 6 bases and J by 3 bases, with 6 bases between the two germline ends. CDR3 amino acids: CASRQSYEQYF. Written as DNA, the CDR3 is TGTGCCAGCAGACAGAGCTACGAGCAGTACTTC.

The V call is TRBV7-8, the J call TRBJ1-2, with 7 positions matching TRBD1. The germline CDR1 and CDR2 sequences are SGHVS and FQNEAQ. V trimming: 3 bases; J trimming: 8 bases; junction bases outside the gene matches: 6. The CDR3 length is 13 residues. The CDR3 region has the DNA TGTGCCAGCAGCTTCAGGGGGTCGGGAGGCTACACCTTC. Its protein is CASSFRGSGGYTF. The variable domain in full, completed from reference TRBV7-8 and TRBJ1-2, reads GAGVSQSPRYKVAKRGQDVALRCDPISGHVSLFWYQQALGQGPEFLTYFQNEAQLDKSGLPSDRFFAERPEGSVSTLKIQRTQQEDSAVYLCASSFRGSGGYTFGSGTRLTVV.

This CDR3 is CASSLDTRLPGNTIYF. The CDR3 nucleotides read TGCGCCAGCAGCTTGGATACAAGGTTACCGGGAAACACCATATATTTT. The rearrangement uses TRBV5-1 and TRBJ1-3; D remains unclear. Germline loops: CDR1 SGHRS, CDR2 YFSETQ. The CDR3 consists of 16 residues. V was pared by 0 bases and J by 4 bases, with 14 bases between.

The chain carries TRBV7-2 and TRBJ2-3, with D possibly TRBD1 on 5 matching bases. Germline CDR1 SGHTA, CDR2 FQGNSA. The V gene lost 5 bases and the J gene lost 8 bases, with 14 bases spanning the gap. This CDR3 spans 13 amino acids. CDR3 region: CASSLPTQGTQYF. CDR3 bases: TGTGCCAGCAGCCTACCGACGCAGGGTACGCAGTATTTT. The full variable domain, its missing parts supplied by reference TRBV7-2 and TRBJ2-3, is GAGVSQSPSNKVTEKGKDVELRCDPISGHTALYWYRQSLGQGLEFLIYFQGNSAPDKSGLPSDRFSAERTGGSVSTLTIQRTQQEDSAVYLCASSLPTQGTQYFGPGTRLTVL.

CDR3 bases: TGCGCCAGCAGCTCGCCCGACAGGGGACTCCACAATGAGCAGTTCTTC. Its protein is CASSSPDRGLHNEQFF. The chain uses TRBV5-1 and TRBJ2-1, with 8 bases that match TRBD1. The V and J ends lost 3 bases and 5 bases, in that order; junction bases with no gene match: 10. Germline-derived CDR1 and CDR2 are SGHRS and YFSETQ. The CDR3 sequence is 16 residues long. The whole variable domain, filled in from reference TRBV5-1 and TRBJ2-1, reads KAGVTQTPRYLIKTRGQQVTLSCSPISGHRSVSWYQQTPGQGLQFLFEYFSETQRNKGNFPGRFSGRQFSNSRSEMNVSTLELGDSALYLCASSSPDRGLHNEQFFGPGTRLTVL.

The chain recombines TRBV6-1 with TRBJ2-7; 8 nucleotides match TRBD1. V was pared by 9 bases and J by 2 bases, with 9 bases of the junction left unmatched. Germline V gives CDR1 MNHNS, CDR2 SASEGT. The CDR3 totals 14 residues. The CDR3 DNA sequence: TGTGCCAGTCAAACGACAGGGGCGGCCTACGAGCAGTACTTC. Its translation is CASQTTGAAYEQYF.

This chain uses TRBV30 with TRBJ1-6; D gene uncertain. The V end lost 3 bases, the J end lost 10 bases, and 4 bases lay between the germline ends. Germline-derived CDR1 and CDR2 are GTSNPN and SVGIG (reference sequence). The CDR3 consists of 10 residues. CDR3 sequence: CAWSGSPLHF. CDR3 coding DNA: TGTGCCTGGAGCGGGTCACCCCTCCACTTT.

The chain's CDR3 is CASSVGARTDSLYSTSTDTQYF. The CDR3 DNA is TGTGCCAGCAGCGTAGGCGCTAGAACCGACAGCCTCTACTCTACTAGCACAGATACGCAGTATTTT. The gene calls are TRBV9 and TRBJ2-3; D may be TRBD1 (5 bases). CDR1 is SGDLS, CDR2 YYNGEE, per germline. V lost 0 bases and J 0 bases, leaving 29 bases between the germline ends. The CDR3 extends over 22 amino acids.

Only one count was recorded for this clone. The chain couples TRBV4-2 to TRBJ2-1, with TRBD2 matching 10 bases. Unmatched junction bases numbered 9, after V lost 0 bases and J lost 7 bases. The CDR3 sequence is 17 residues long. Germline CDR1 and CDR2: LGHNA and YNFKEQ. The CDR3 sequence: CASSQDHPAGGPNEQFF. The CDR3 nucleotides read TGTGCCAGCAGCCAAGATCACCCAGCGGGGGGGCCAAATGAGCAGTTCTTC.

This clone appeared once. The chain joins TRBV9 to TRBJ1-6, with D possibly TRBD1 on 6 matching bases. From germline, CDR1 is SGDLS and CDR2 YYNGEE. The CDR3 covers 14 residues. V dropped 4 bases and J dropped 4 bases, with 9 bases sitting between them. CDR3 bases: TGTGCCAGCAGCCCGGACAGTTATAATTCACCCCTCCACTTT. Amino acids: CASSPDSYNSPLHF.

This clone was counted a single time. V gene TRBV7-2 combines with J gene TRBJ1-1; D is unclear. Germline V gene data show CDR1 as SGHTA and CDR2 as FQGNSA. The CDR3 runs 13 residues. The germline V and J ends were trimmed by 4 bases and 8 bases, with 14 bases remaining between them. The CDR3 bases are TGTGCCAGCAGCTCCAGGAACTCGCAAGAAGCTTTCTTT. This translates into CASSSRNSQEAFF.

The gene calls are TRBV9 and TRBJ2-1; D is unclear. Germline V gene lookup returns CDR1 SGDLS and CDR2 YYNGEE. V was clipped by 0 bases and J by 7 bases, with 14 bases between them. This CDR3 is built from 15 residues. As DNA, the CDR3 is TGTGCCAGCAGCGTAGCTACGGGTTGGCGAAATGAGCAGTTCTTC. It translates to CASSVATGWRNEQFF.

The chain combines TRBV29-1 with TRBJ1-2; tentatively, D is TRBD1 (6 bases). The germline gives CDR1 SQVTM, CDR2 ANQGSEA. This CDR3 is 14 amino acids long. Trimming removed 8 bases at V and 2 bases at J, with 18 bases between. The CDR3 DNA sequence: TGCAGCTCCCTTGAAGCAGGGGCAAACTATGGCTACACCTTC. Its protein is CSSLEAGANYGYTF.

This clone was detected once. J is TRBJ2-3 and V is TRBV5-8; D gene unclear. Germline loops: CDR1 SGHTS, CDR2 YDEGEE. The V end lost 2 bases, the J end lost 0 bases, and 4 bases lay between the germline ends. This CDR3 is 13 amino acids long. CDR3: CASSFRSTDTQYF. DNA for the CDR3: TGTGCCAGCAGCTTCCGAAGCACAGATACGCAGTATTTT.

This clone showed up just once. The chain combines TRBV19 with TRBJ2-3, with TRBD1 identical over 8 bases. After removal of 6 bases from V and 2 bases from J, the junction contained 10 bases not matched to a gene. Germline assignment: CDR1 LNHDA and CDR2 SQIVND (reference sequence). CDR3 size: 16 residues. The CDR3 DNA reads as TGTGCCAGTAGCCTACAGGGGGGCGGGACCACAGATACGCAGTATTTT. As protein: CASSLQGGGTTDTQYF.

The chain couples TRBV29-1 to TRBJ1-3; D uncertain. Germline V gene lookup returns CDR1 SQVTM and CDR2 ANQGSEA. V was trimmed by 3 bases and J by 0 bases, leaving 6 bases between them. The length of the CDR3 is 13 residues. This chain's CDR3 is CSVDGSSGNTIYF. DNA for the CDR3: TGCAGCGTTGATGGCAGCTCTGGAAACACCATATATTTT.

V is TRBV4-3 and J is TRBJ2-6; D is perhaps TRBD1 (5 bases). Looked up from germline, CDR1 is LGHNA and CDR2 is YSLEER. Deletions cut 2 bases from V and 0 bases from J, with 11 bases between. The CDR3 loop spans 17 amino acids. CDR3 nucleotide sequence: TGCGCCAGCAGCCAACGCAGACAGAGCTCTGGGGCCAACGTCCTGACTTTC. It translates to CASSQRRQSSGANVLTF.

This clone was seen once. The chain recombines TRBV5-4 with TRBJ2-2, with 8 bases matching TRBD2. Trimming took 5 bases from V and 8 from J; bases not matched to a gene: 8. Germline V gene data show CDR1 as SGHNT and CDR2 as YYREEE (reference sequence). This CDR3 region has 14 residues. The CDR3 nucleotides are TGTGCCAGCAGTCCTGGGACTAGTCCTGGGGAGCTGTTTTTT. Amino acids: CASSPGTSPGELFF.

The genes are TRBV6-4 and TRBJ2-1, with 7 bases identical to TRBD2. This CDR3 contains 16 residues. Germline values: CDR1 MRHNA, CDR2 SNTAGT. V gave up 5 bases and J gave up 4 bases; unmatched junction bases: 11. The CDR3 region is CASSPSFGGGYNEQFF. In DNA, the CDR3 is TGTGCCAGCAGTCCGTCTTTTGGCGGGGGTTACAATGAGCAGTTCTTC.

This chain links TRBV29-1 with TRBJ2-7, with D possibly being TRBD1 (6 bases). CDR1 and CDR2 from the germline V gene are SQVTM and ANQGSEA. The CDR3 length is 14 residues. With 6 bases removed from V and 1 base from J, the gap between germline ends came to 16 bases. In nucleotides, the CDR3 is TGCAGCGTCCTCTTGGGACAAGGATCCTACGAGCAGTACTTC. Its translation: CSVLLGQGSYEQYF.

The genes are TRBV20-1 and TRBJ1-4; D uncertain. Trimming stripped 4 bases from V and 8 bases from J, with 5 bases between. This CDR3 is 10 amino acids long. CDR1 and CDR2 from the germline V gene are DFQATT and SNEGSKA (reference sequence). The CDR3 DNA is TGCAGTGCTACGGGGGAAAAACTGTTTTTT. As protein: CSATGEKLFF.

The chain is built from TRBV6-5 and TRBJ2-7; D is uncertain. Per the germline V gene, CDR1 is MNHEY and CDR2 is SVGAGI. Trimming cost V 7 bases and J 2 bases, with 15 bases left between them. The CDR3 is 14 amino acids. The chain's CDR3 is CASTSDRFPYEQYF. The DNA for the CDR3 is TGTGCCAGCACCTCAGACCGCTTTCCCTACGAGCAGTACTTC.

CDR3 nucleotide sequence: TGTGCCAGCAGCCAAACGGACAGGGGGCGCTCGGAGGGCACCTTC. Its translation: CASSQTDRGRSEGTF. The chain couples TRBV4-2 to TRBJ1-2, with 11 bases fitting TRBD1. The CDR3 is made up of 15 amino acids. CDR1 is LGHNA and CDR2 is YNFKEQ in the germline V gene. The V gene end was trimmed by 2 bases and the J gene end by 13 bases; junction bases not matched to a gene: 12.

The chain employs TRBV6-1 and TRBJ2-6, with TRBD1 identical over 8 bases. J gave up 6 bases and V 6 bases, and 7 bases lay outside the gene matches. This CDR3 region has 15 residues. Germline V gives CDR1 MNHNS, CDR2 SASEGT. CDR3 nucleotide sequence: TGTGCCAGCAGCTTGGGACAGGCAGAGGCCAACGTCCTGACTTTC. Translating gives CASSLGQAEANVLTF.

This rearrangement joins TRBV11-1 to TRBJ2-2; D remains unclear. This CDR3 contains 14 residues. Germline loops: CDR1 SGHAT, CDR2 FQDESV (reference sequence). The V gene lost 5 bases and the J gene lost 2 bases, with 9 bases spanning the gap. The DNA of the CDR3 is TGTGCCAGCAGCGTCAGGATTAACACCGGGGAGCTGTTTTTT. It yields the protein CASSVRINTGELFF.

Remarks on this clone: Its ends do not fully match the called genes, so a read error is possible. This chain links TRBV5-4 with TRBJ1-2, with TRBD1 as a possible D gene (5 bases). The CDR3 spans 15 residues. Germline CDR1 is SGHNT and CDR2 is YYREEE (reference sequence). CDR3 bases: TGTGCCAGCAGCTTGGACAGGCTAGAGGGCTATGGCTACACCTTT. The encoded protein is CASSLDRLEGYGYTF.

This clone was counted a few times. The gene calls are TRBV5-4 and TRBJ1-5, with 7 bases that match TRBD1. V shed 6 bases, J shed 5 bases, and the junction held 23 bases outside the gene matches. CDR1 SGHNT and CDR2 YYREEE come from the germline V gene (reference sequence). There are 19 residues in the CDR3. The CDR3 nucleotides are TGTGCCAGCATTTGGGGGGTTAGGGGGCCCGAAGACCCAGATCAGCCCCAGCATTTT. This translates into CASIWGVRGPEDPDQPQHF.

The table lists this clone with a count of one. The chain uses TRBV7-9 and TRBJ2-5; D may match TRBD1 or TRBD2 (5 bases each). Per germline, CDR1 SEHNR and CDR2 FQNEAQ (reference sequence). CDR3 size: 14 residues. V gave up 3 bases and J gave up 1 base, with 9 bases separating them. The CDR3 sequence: CASSFSGTQETQYF. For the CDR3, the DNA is TGTGCCAGCAGCTTCTCAGGGACCCAAGAGACCCAGTACTTC.

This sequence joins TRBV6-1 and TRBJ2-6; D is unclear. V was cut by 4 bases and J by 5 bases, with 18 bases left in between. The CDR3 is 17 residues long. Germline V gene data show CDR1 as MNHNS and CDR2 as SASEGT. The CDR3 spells CASSVNYAQSRANVLTF. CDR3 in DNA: TGTGCCAGCAGTGTAAATTATGCACAAAGTCGGGCCAACGTCCTGACTTTC.

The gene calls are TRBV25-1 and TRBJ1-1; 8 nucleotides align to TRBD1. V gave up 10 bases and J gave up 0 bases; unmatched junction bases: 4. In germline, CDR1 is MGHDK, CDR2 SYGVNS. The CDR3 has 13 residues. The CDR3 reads CATTGALNTEAFF. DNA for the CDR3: TGTGCCACGACAGGGGCCCTGAACACTGAAGCTTTCTTT.